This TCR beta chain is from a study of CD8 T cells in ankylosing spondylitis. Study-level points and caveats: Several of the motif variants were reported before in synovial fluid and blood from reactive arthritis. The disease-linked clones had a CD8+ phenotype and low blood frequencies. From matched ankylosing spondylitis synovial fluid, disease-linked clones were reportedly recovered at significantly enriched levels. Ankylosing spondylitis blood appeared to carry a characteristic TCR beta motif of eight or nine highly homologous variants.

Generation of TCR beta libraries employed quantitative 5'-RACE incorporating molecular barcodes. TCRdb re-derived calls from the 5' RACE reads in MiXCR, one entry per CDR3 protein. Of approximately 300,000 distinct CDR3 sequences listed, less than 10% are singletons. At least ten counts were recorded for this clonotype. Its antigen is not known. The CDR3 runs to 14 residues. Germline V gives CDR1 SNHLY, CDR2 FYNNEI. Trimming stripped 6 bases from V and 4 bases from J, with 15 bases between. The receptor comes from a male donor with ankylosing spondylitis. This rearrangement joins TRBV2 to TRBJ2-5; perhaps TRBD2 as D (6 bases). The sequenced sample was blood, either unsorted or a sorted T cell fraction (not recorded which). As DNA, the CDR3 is TGTGCCAGCAGGGAACCACTAGCTTCAGAGACCCAGTACTTC. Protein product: CASREPLASETQYF. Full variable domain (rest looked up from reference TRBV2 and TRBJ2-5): EPEVTQTPSHQVTQMGQEVILRCVPISNHLYFYWYRQILGQKVEFLVSFYNNEISEKSEIFDDQFSVERPDGSNFTLKIRSTKLEDSAMYFCASREPLASETQYFGPGTRLLVL.